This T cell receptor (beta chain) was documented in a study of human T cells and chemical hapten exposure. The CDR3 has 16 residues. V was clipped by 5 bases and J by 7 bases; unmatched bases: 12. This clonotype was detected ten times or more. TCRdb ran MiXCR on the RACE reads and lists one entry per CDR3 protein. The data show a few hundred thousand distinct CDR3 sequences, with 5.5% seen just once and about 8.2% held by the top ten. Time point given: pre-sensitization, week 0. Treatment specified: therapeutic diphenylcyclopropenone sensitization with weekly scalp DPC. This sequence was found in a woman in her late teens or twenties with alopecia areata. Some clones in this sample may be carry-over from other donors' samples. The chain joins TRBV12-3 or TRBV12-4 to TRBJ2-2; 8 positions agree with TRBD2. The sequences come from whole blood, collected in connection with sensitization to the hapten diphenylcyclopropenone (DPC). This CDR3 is CASSGRGGTDVGELFF. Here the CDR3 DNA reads TGTGCCAGCAGTGGACGCGGGGGGACCGACGTCGGGGAGCTGTTTTTT.